Described below is a single T cell receptor beta chain sequence and its context. V was clipped by 7 bases and J by 3 bases; unmatched bases: 9. The CDR3 totals 16 residues. CDR1 and CDR2 (germline): MRHNA, SNTAGT. The data derive from a study of control samples from healthy donors and cancer patients. Sequencing was performed with immunoSEQ multiplex PCR; in TCRdb, only in-frame clones are kept and a portion is missing. This sample has about 120,000 clones, with roughly nine tenths found just once. The material sequenced was blood. This clonotype originated in a man between 45 and 60 years old in good health. This sequence joins TRBV6-4 and TRBJ2-2; 9 bases map to TRBD1. The CDR3, as DNA: TGTGCCAGCAAGGGACAGGGCGGGTTCTACACCGGGGAGCTGTTTTTT. Its translation: CASKGQGGFYTGELFF.